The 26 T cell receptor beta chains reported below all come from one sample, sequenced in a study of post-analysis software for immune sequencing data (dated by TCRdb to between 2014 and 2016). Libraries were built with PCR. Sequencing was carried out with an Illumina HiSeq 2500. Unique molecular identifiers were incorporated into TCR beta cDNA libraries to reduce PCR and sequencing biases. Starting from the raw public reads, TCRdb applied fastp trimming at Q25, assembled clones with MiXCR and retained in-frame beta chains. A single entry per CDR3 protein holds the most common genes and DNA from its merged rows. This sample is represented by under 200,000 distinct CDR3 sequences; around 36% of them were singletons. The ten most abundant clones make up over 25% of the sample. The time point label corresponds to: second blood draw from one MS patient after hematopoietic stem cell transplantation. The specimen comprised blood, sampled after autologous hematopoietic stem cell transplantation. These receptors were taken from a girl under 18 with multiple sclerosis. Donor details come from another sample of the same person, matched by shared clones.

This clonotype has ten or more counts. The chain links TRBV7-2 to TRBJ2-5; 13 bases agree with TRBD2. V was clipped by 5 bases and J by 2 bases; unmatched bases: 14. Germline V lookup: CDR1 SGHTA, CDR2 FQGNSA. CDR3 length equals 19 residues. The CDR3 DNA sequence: TGTGCCAGCAGCGTTCTCCCGGGACTAGCGGGACATTCTCAAGAGACCCAGTACTTC. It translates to CASSVLPGLAGHSQETQYF.

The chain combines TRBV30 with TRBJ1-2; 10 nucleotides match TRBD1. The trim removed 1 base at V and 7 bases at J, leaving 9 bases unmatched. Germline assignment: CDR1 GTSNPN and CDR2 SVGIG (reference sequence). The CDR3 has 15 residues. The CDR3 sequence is CAWSEIRDRGPGYTF. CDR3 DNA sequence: TGTGCCTGGAGTGAAATCCGGGACAGGGGACCTGGCTACACCTTC.

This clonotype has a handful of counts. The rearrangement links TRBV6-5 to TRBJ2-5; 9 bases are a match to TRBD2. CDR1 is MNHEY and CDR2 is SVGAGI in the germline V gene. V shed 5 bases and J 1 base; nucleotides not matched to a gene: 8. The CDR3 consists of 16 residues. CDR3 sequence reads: CASSQIAGAFQETQYF. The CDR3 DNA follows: TGTGCCAGCAGTCAGATAGCGGGAGCTTTCCAAGAGACCCAGTACTTC.

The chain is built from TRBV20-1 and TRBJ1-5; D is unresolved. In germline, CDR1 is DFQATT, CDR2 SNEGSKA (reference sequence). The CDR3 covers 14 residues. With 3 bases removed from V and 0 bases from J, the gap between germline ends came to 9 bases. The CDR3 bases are TGCAGTGCTAGCGGCCCGATTAGCAATCAGCCCCAGCATTTT. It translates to CSASGPISNQPQHF.

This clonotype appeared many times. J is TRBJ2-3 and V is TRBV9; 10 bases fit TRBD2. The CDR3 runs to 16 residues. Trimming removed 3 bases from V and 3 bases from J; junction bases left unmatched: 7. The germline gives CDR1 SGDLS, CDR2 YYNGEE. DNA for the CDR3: TGTGCCAGCAGCGCCGAAGCGGGAGGGTCGACAGATACGCAGTATTTT. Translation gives CASSAEAGGSTDTQYF.

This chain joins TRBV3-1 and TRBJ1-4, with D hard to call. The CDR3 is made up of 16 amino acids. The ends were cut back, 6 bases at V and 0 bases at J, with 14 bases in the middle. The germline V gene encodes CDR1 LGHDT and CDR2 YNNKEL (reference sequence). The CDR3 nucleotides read TGTGCCAGCAGACCCTCCGACGGGGCAACTAATGAAAAACTGTTTTTT. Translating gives CASRPSDGATNEKLFF.

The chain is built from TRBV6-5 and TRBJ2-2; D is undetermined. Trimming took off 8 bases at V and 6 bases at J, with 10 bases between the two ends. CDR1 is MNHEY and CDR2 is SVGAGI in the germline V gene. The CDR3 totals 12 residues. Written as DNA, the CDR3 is TGTGCCAGCGTGGGCGGTCCCGGGGAGCTGTTTTTT. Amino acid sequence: CASVGGPGELFF.

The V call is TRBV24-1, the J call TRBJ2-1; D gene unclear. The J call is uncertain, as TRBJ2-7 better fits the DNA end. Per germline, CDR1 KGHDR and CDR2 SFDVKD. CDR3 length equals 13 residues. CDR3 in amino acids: CATSDLRAAEQYF. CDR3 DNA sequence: TGTGCCACCAGTGATTTGCGGGCAGCCGAGCAGTACTTC.

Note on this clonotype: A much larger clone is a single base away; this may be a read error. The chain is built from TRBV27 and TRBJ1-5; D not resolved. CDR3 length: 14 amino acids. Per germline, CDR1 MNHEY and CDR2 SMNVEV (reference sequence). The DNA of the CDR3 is TGTGCCAGCAGTTTAGGACTGAGCAATCAGCCCCTGCATTTT. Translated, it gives CASSLGLSNQPLHF.

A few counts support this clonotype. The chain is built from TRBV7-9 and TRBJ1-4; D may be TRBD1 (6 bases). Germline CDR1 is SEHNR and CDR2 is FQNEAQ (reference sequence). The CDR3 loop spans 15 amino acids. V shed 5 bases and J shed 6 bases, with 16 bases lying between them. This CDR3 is CASSPTGSSDEKLFF. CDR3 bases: TGTGCCAGCAGCCCTACAGGGAGCTCGGATGAAAAACTGTTTTTT.

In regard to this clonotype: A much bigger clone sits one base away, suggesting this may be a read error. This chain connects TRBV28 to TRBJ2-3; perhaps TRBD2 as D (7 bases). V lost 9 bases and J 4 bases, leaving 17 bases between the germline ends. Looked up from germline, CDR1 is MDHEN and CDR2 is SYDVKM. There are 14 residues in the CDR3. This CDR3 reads CASRGGGIADTQYF. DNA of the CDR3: TGTGCCAGTAGAGGGGGGGGGATCGCAGATACGCAGTATTTT.

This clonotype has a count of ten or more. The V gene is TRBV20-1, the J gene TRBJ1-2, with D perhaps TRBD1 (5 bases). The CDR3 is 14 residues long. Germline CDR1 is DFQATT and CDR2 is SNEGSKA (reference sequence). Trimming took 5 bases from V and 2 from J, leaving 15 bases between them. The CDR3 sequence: CSAPNTGRNYGYTF. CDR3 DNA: TGCAGTGCTCCTAATACGGGGCGAAACTATGGCTACACCTTC.

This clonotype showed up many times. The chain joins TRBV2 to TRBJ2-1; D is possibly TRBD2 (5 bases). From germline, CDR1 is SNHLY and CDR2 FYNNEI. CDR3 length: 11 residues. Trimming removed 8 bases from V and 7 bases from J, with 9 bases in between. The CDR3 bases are TGTGCCAGCCCGGACTCTAATGAGCAGTTCTTC. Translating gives CASPDSNEQFF.

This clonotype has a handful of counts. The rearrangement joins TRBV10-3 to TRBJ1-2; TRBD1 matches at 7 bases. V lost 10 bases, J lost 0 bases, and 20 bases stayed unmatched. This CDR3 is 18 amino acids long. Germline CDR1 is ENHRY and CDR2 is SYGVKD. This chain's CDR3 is CASRDSLLTEISNYGYTF. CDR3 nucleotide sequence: TGTGCCAGCCGGGACAGCCTATTGACAGAAATCTCTAACTATGGCTACACCTTC.

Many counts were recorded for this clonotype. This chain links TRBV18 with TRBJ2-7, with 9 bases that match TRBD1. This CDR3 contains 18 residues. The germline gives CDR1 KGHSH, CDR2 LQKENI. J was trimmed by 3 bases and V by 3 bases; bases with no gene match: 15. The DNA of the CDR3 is TGTGCCAGCTCACCTTCGGACAGGGGCCGAAGCATGGGCTACGAGCAGTACTTC. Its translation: CASSPSDRGRSMGYEQYF.

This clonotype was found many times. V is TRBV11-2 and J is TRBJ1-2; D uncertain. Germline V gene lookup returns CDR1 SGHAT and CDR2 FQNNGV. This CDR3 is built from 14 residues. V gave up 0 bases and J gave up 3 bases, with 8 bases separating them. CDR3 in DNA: TGTGCCAGCAGCTTAGACCCAACGTACTATGGCTACACCTTC. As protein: CASSLDPTYYGYTF.

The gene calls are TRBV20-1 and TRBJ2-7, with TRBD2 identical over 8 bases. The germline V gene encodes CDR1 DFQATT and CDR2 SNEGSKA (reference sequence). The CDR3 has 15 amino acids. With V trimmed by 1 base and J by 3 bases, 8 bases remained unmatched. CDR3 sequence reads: CSARGATSAYYEQYF. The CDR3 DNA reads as TGCAGTGCTAGAGGCGCGACTAGCGCATACTACGAGCAGTACTTC.

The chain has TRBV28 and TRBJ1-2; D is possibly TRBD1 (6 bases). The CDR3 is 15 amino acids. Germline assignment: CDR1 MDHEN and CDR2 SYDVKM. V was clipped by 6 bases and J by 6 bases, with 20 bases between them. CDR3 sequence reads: CASRRRSGGVDGYTF. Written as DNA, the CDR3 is TGTGCCAGCAGAAGAAGGTCCGGGGGCGTTGATGGCTACACCTTC.

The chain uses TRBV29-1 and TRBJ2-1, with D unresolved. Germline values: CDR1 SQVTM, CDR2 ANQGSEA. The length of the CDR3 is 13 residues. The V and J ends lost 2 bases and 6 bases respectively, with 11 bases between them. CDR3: CSVEPSRVNEQFF. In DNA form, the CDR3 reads TGCAGCGTTGAACCCAGCCGTGTCAATGAGCAGTTCTTC.

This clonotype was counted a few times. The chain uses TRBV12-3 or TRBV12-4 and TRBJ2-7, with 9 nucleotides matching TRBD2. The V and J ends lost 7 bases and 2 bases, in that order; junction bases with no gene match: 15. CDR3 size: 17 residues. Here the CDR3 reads CASTLLAVAGGTYEQYF. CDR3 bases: TGTGCCAGCACCCTCCTGGCGGTGGCGGGAGGGACCTACGAGCAGTACTTC.

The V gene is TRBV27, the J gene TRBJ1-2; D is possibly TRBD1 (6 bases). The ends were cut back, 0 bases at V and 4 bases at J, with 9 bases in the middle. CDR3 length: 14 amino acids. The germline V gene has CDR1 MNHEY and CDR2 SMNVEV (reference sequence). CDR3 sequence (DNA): TGTGCCAGCAGTTTATCCGCAGGGGTCTATGGCTACACCTTC. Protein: CASSLSAGVYGYTF.

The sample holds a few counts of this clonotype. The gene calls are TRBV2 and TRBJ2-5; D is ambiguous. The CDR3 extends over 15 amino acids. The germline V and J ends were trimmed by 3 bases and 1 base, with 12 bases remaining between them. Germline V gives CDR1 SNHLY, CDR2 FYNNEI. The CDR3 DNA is TGTGCCAGCAGTGATGTCCCGACCTTCCAAGAGACCCAGTACTTC. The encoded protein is CASSDVPTFQETQYF.

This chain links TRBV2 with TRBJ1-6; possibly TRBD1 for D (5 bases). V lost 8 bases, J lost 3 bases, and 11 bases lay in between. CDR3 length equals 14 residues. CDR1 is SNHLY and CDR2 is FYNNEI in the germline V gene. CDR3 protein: CASYQGVYNSPLHF. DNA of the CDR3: TGTGCCAGCTACCAGGGCGTCTATAATTCACCCCTCCACTTT.

The DNA for the CDR3 is TGTGCCAGCAGCCAAGAATCATTTGAAGCTTTCTTT. Translation: CASSQESFEAFF. The chain employs TRBV14 and TRBJ1-1; D unresolved. The germline V gene encodes CDR1 SGHDN and CDR2 FVKESK. Trimming left V 0 bases short and J 7 bases short, with 6 bases between. CDR3 length: 12 residues.

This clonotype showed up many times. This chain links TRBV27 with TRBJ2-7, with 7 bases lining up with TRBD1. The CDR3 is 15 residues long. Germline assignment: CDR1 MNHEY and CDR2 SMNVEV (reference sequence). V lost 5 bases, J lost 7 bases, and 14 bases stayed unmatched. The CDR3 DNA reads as TGTGCCAGCAGTGCTGGGACAGAGCTACAGCGGGAGCAGTACTTC. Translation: CASSAGTELQREQYF.

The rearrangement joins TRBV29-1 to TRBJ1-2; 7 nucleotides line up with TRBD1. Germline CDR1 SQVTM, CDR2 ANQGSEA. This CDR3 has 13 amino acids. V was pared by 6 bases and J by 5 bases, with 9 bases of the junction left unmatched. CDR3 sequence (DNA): TGCAGCGTGGGGGGACAGTCGGTTTATGGCTACACCTTC. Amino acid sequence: CSVGGQSVYGYTF.